The present T cell receptor beta chain was sequenced within a study of blood T cells in healthy people across ages (dated by TCRdb to between 2015 and 2016). About the study as a whole: In model experiments, template switching captured roughly one uniquely barcoded TCR beta cDNA molecule for every two T cells. Age-related changes in TCR beta repertoire diversity were measured in the study by deep sequencing normalized with unique cDNA molecular identifiers. Donors were grouped into four age groups: young (average about 15 years), middle-aged (around 39), aged (around 60) and long-lived (around 80). To avoid experimental bias, donors of different ages were spread randomly across the sequencing lanes. Using the same blood draw, the study looked at two additional independent replicas of 1 million unique cDNA reads for two donors, one aged 18 to 30 and the other aged 80 or older.

The 39 donors, aged about 6 to 95 years, were systemically healthy Caucasian individuals from Russia. Around 10 milliliters of peripheral blood were collected from each donor into EDTA-treated Vacutainer tubes. Ficoll-Paque density-gradient centrifugation was used to isolate PBMCs, with at least 6.5 million per sample. Total RNA was extracted from PBMCs with Trizol reagent, with at least 6 micrograms obtained per sample. For every donor, an aliquot of PBMCs went through flow cytometry to measure the percentages of naive CD45RAhigh/CD27high T cells. Overall study results and their limits: Compared with the aged group, the long-lived group had more naive CD4+ T cells, fewer expanded clones and increased TCR diversity, suggesting age selection. As age increased, observed TCR beta diversity per million T cells dropped in a roughly linear way, and a significant reduction was already evident by age 40. Estimates of total diversity based on one million sequenced T cells were considered lower bounds and underestimates. Because donor CMV infection status was unknown, age-related changes in expanded clonotypes were potentially confounded. Conclusive comparison of naive and antigen-experienced compartments was prevented by the profiling of bulk unsorted PBMCs. There was a strong correlation between observed TCR beta diversity and the percentage of naive T cells measured by flow cytometry.

The library relied on 5' RACE. Instrument on record: Illumina HiSeq 2500. A second PCR of about 6 to 12 cycles was performed with a sample-barcoded 5' primer and a J-beta primer mix. A template-switch 5' adaptor carrying 12 random nucleotides introduced a unique molecular identifier onto each TCR beta cDNA molecule. Each sample yielded at least 3 million CDR3-containing paired-end reads. First-strand cDNA synthesis was performed from all RNA using the Mint cDNA synthesis kit, with priming by a TRBC-specific oligonucleotide. All cDNA was treated with uracil-DNA glycosylase and then went through a first 18-cycle PCR with the universal primers M1SS and BC2_uni_R. In the source study's methods: For normalization, 1 million high-quality reads, each with a distinct molecular identifier, were randomly selected from each sample. Reads with shared molecular identifiers were discarded instead of being binned into consensus sequences. MiTCR, set to a Q25 quality threshold and the strictest error-elimination algorithm, was used for CDR3 identification, clonotype clustering and error correction. A nonparametric unseen species model with Euler transformation was used to estimate lower-bound total TCR beta diversity. Through fastp at Q25 and MiXCR, TCRdb rebuilt clones from the public reads, retaining in-frame beta chains. Merged by CDR3 protein, the rows form single entries marked with the most common genes and DNA. None of the V and J calls come from the authors' own analysis; TCRdb made them. This sample holds about a million distinct CDR3 sequences; 35% to 40% were observed only once. Of the sample, roughly 13% is held by the ten largest clones.

In the germline V gene (reference sequence), CDR1 corresponds to LGHDT and CDR2 to YNNKEL. V lost 3 bases and J lost 1 base, and the count of bases not matched to a germline gene is 3. The CDR3 contains 16 residues, cysteine and phenylalanine counted. Only CDR3 DNA is held: 48 bases, read in frame from base 1. About this clonotype: Its antigen specificity is not known. Base qualities are not provided; no much larger clone lies one nucleotide away.

The sequence links TRBV3-1 to TRBJ2-3; TRBD2 matches 11 bases in the middle. Sequenced: blood. The clonotype was recovered from a man aged 18 to 30 in good health. The CDR3 has the sequence CASSQTLAGGTDTQYF. The DNA is TGTGCCAGCAGCCAGACACTAGCGGGGGGCACAGATACGCAGTATTTT.